The clone carrying this T cell receptor beta chain was recorded a few times. The data derive from a study of human T cells and chemical hapten exposure. This CDR3 has 13 amino acids. In germline, CDR1 is SGHKS, CDR2 YYEKEE (reference sequence). The V end was cut by 3 bases, the J end by 4 bases, with 10 bases between. One entry per CDR3 protein, called by TCRdb with MiXCR from the RACE reads. The profile shows a few hundred thousand distinct CDR3 sequences, about 6% of them singletons. Described time point: patch test 2, 6 weeks after DPC sensitization. The treatment: therapeutic diphenylcyclopropenone sensitization with weekly scalp DPC. Only after blood had been drawn was each patch test applied.

Sequenced material: whole blood, taken in connection with sensitization to the hapten diphenylcyclopropenone (DPC). This TCR was recovered from a woman aged 18-30 years with alopecia areata. Some clones in this sample may be carry-over from other donors' samples. J is TRBJ2-5 and V is TRBV5-5; TRBD1 might be the D (5 bases). The CDR3 is CASSYQGIETQYF. The CDR3 DNA is TGTGCCAGCAGCTACCAGGGAATAGAGACCCAGTACTTC. Drawing the rest from reference TRBV5-5 and TRBJ2-5, the complete variable domain is DAGVTQSPTHLIKTRGQQVTLRCSPISGHKSVSWYQQVLGQGPQFIFQYYEKEERGRGNFPDRFSARQFPNYSSELNVNALLLGDSALYLCASSYQGIETQYFGPGTRLLVL.